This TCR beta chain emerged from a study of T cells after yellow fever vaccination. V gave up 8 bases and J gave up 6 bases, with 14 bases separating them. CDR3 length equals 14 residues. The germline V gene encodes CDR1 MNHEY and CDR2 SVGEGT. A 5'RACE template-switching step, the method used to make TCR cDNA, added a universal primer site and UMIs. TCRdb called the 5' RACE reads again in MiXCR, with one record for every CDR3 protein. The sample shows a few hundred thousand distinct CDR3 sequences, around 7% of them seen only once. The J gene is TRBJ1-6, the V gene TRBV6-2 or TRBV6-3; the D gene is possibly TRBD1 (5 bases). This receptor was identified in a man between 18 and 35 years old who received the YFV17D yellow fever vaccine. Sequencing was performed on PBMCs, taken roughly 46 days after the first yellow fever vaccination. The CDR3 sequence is CASRRDARNSPLHF. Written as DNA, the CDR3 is TGTGCCAGCCGTCGGGACGCCCGTAATTCACCCCTCCACTTT.